This TCR beta chain was sequenced in a study of OX40 agonist ivuxolimab in advanced cancers. Repertoires were generated with immunoSEQ multiplex PCR, while TCRdb's copy carries only in-frame clones and drops some. The sample yields tens of thousands of clones, approximately 91% seen once. Looked up from germline, CDR1 is SGDLS and CDR2 is YYNGEE. V lost 7 bases, J lost 5 bases, and 8 bases stayed unmatched. The CDR3 contains 14 residues. The sequence came from an adult with an advanced solid tumor such as melanoma, head and neck, liver or kidney cancer. The rearrangement links TRBV9 to TRBJ2-5, with 10 bases lining up with TRBD1. Sample: CD4+ or CD8+ T cells sorted from blood, taken in a trial of the OX40 agonist ivuxolimab. The CDR3, as DNA: TGTGCCAGCGGCCGGGACAGGGGACGGGAGACCCAGTACTTC. Its translation is CASGRDRGRETQYF.